The 4 T cell receptor beta chains reported below all come from one sample, sequenced in a study of cytomegalovirus exposure and HLA in healthy donors. A multiplex PCR was run with 60 Vbeta primers and 13 Jbeta primers. Profiling relied on immunoSEQ multiplex PCR, and the TCRdb table lists in-frame clones only, not all of them. The data show 80,000 to 130,000 clones, around three quarters seen once. Sample: PBMCs. These receptors were obtained from a female donor in good health and CMV-seropositive.

The chain joins TRBV18 to TRBJ1-5, with D possibly TRBD1 on 6 matching bases. Trimming left V 5 bases short and J 0 bases short, with 8 bases between. The CDR3 is 14 amino acids. CDR1 KGHSH and CDR2 LQKENI come from the germline V gene. CDR3 region: CASSNRDSNQPQHF. The CDR3 region has the DNA TGTGCCAGCTCAAACAGGGATAGCAATCAGCCCCAGCATTTT. Using reference TRBV18 and TRBJ1-5 for the parts outside the CDR3, the full variable domain is NAGVMQNPRHLVRRRGQEARLRCSPMKGHSHVYWYRQLPEEGLKFMVYLQKENIIDESGMPKERFSAEFPKEGPSILRIQQVVRGDSAAYFCASSNRDSNQPQHFGDGTRLSIL.

The rearrangement joins TRBV30 to TRBJ2-3; TRBD2 aligns across 9 bases. CDR1 and CDR2 from the germline V gene are GTSNPN and SVGIG (reference sequence). The CDR3 totals 15 residues. Trimming took 7 bases from V and 5 from J; bases not matched to a gene: 13. CDR3 protein: CASTQAGGPGDTQYF. CDR3 nucleotides: TGTGCCTCCACACAAGCGGGGGGCCCCGGAGATACGCAGTATTTT.

The chain couples TRBV7-2 to TRBJ2-1; TRBD2 matches 15 bases. With V trimmed by 8 bases and J by 2 bases, 13 bases remained unmatched. This CDR3 contains 19 residues. Germline V CDR1 and CDR2: SGHTA, FQGNSA. The CDR3 protein is CASQPPWGTSGRTYNEQFF. The CDR3 nucleotides are TGTGCCAGCCAGCCCCCCTGGGGGACTAGCGGGAGGACCTACAATGAGCAGTTCTTC. Together with reference TRBV7-2 and TRBJ2-1, the CDR3 gives the full variable domain: GAGVSQSPSNKVTEKGKDVELRCDPISGHTALYWYRQSLGQGLEFLIYFQGNSAPDKSGLPSDRFSAERTGGSVSTLTIQRTQQEDSAVYLCASQPPWGTSGRTYNEQFFGPGTRLTVL.

This clone was observed a handful of times. V gene TRBV18 combines with J gene TRBJ2-1; 8 nucleotides agree with TRBD2. This CDR3 has 16 amino acids. Germline V gives CDR1 KGHSH, CDR2 LQKENI. With V trimmed by 3 bases and J by 0 bases, 4 bases remained unmatched. CDR3 nucleotide sequence: TGTGCCAGCTCACCGGACGGGAGGGTCTCCTACAATGAGCAGTTCTTC. Amino acid sequence: CASSPDGRVSYNEQFF.